This T cell receptor (beta chain) stems from a study of blood T cell repertoires in COVID-19. About the study: T cells, B-cell-depleted T cells, or PBMCs supplied cDNA or gDNA.

Produced via immunoSEQ multiplex PCR; TCRdb's table is partial and in-frame only. The profile covers about 400,000 clones, with under 90% appearing a single time and 1.5% to 2% taken by the ten largest. The study drew participants aged roughly 18 to 95 years from roughly 25 US areas. The sequencing sample was made of PBMCs or T cells enriched from blood (not recorded which). The receptor was isolated from a woman aged 25-40 years who had recovered from COVID-19.

Here the CDR3 reads CASKGDSKAFF. The CDR3 DNA reads as TGTGCCAGTAAGGGGGACAGCAAAGCTTTCTTT. V is TRBV19 and J is TRBJ1-1; TRBD1 aligns across 7 bases. The CDR3 is 11 amino acids. The V and J ends lost 7 bases and 9 bases, in that order; junction bases with no gene match: 5. Per germline, CDR1 LNHDA and CDR2 SQIVND (reference sequence).